This TCR beta chain emerged from a study of brain T cells in children with intractable seizures (dated by TCRdb to the early 2020s). A note on the overall study: As a first screen for immune gene transcripts, resected brain tissue from a few dozen pediatric epilepsy surgery cases was run on a NanoString immunology panel. About 70% of the 12 selected surgery cases also had pre-surgery blood sequenced, which left four cases with brain tissue only.

About this clone: Its antigen remains unidentified. No base quality values were provided; no much bigger clone lies one nucleotide off.

The sample's time point label, decoded: resected brain tissue, or blood drawn just prior to surgery. The surgery cases showing the highest brain T cell transcript signatures were chosen for TCR beta chain sequencing of brain tissue and, when available, of blood. Before surgery, the patients had been given at least one anti-epileptic drug. The TCR-sequenced patients were children whose drug-resistant epilepsy was caused by tuberous sclerosis complex, focal cortical dysplasia, Rasmussen encephalitis or hemimegalencephaly. Blood samples were drawn just before the epilepsy surgery. The Monarch genomic DNA purification kit was used to extract bulk genomic DNA from unsorted brain tissue and from whole blood. Points the paper makes about the study in general: Sequencing depth differed between pre- and post-surgery blood, so clones missing from the pre-surgery sample may reflect undersampling. Viral specificity was inferred only from CDR3 sequence similarity, and patients' HCMV serostatus was unknown.

The immunoSEQ assay was applied to genomic DNA to generate the TCR beta chain sequences. In the source study's methods: CDR3 sequences not starting with the conserved framework cysteine at position 104 were manually removed. Clonality was calculated as one minus the normalized Shannon's Diversity Index, with values ranging from 0 (maximal diversity) to 1 (oligoclonal). To check whether a given CDR3 had different frequencies in two samples, for example brain versus blood, chi-squared comparison-of-proportions tests were used. Public clonotypes were found through immuneACCESS searches, while the VDJdb browser was used to judge similarity to known antiviral clonotypes. In TCRdb, the immuneACCESS table is reduced to in-frame sequences with V and J assigned. These tables do not hold every clone; where another copy was compared, an unresolved V gene accounts for under half, and the others remain unexplained. V and J calls and clone size come straight from that table; D and trimming were deduced from the DNA. This sample has roughly 64,000 clones in its table, and about 96% of those were observed once. Roughly 0.38% of the sample is held by the ten biggest clonotypes.

The CDR3 spans 13 residues, from the cysteine through the phenylalanine. Just CDR3 DNA is preserved here, 39 bases in frame from base 1. In the germline V gene (reference sequence), CDR1 corresponds to SGHNT and CDR2 to YYREEE. V is clipped by 4 bases and J by 1 base, and the sequence between their germline boundaries is 8 bases long. The rearranged chain carries TRBV5-4 and TRBJ2-5, and possibly TRBD2, on 5 matching bases. The sequencing used peripheral blood, collected at surgery. This receptor was taken from a boy under three years old with focal cortical dysplasia and intractable seizures. The CDR3 reads CASSPTIQETQYF. The nucleotides are TGTGCCAGCAGCCCGACTATCCAAGAGACCCAGTACTTC.